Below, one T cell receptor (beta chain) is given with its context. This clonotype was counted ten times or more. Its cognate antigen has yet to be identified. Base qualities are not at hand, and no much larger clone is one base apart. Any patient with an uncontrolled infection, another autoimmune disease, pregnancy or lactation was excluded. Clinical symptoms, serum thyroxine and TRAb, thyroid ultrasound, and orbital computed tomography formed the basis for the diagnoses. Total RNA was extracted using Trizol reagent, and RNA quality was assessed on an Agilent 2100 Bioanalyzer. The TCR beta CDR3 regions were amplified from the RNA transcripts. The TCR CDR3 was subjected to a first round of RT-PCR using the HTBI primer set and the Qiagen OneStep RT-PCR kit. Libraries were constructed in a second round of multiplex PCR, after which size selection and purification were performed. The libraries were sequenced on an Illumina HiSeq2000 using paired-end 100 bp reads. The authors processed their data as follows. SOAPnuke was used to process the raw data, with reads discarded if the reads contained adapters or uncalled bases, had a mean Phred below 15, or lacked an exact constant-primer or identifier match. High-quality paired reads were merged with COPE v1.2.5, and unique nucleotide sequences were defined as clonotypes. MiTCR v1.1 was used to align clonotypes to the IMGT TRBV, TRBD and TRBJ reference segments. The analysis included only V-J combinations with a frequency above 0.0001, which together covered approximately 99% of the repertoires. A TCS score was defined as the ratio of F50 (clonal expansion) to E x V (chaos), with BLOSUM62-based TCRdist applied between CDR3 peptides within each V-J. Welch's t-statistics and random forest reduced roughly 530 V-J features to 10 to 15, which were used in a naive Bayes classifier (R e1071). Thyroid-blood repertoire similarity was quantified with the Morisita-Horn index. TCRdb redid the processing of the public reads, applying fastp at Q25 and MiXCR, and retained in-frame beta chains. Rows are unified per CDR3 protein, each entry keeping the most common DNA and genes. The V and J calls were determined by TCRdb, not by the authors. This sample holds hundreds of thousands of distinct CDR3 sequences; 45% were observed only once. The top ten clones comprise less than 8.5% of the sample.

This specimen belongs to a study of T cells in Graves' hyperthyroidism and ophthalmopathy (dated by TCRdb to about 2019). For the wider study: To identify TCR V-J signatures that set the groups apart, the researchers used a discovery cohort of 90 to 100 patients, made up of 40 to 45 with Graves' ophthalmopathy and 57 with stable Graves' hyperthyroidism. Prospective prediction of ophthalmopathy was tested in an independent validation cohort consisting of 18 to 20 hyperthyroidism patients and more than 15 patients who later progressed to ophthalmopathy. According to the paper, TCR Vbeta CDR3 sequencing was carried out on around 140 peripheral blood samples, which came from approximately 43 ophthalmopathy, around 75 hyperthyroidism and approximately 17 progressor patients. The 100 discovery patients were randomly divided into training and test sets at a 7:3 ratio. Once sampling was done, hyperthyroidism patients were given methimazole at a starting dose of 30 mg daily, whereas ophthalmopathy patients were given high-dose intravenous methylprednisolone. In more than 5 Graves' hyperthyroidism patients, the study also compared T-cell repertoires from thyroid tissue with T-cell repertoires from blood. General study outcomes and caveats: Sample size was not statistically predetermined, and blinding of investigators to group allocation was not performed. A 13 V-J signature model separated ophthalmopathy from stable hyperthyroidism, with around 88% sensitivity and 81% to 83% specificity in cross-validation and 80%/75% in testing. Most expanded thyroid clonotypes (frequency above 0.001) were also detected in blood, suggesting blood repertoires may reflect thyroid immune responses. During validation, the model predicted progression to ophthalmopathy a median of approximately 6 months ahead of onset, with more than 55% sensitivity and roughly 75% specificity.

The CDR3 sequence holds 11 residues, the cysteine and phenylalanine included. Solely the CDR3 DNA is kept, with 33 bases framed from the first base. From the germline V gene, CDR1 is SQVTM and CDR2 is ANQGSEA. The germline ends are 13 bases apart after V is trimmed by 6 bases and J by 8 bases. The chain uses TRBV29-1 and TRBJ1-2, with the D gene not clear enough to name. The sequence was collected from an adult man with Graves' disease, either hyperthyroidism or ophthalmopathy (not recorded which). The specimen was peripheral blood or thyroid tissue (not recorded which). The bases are TGCAGCGTGAGACGAACAGACGGCTACACCTTC. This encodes CSVRRTDGYTF.